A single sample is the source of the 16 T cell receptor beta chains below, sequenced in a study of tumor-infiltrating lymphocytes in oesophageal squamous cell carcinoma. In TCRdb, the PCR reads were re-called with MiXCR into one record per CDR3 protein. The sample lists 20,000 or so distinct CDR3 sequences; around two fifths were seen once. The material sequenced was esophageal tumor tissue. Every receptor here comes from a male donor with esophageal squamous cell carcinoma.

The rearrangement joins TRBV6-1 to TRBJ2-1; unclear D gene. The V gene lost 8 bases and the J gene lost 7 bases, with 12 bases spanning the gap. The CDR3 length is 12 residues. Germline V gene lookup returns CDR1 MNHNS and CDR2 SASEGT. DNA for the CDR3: TGTGCCAGCTGCCGCTTTGGGAATGAGCAGTTCTTC. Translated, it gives CASCRFGNEQFF.

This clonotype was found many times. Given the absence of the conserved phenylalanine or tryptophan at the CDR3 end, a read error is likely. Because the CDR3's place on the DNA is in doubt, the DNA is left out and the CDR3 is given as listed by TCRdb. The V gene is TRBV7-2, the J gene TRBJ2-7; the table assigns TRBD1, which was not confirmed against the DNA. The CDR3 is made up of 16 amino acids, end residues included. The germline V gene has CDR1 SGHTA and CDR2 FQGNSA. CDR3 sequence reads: CASSRDRGLETQYFGS.

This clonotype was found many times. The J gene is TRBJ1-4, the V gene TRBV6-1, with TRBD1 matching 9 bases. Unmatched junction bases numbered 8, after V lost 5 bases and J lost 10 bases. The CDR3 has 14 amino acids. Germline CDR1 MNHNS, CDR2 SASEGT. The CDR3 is CASSQGQGTGKLFF. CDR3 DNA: TGTGCCAGCAGTCAGGGACAGGGCACGGGAAAACTGTTTTTT.

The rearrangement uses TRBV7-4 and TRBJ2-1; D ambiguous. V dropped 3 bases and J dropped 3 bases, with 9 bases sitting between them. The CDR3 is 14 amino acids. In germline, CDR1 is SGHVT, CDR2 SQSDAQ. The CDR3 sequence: CASSLDGRYNEQFF. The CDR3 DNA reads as TGTGCCAGCAGCTTGGACGGACGCTACAATGAGCAGTTCTTC.

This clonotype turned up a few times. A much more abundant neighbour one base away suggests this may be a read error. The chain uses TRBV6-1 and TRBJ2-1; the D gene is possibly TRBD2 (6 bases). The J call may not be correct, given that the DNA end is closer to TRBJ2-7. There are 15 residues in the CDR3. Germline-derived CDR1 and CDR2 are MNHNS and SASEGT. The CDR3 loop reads CASTLGRSSYNEQYF. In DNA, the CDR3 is TGTGCCAGCACCCTAGGGAGGAGCTCCTACAATGAGCAGTACTTC.

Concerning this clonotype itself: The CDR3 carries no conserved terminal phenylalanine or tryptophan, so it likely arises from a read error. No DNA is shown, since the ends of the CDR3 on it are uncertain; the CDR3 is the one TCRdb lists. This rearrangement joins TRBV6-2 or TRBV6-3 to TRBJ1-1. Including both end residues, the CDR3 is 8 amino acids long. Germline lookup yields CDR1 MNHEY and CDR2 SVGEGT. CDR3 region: CASSYSTA.

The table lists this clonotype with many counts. CDR3 sequence reads: CASRHGQGYYEQYF. Written as DNA, the CDR3 is TGTGCCAGCAGACACGGACAGGGATACTACGAGCAGTACTTC. The V and J genes are TRBV6-1 and TRBJ2-7, with 8 nucleotides matching TRBD1. Germline trimming cut 6 bases from V and 3 bases from J; bases unmatched to any gene: 7. The CDR3 loop spans 14 amino acids. Germline lookup yields CDR1 MNHNS and CDR2 SASEGT.

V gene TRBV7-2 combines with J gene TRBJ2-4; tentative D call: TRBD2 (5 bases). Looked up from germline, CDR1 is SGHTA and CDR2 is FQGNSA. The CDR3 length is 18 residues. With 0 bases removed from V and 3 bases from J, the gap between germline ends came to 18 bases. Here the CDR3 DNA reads TGTGCCAGCAGCTTAGCGGGGAGCAGTCAACCGGTCAAAAACATTCAGTACTTC. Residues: CASSLAGSSQPVKNIQYF.

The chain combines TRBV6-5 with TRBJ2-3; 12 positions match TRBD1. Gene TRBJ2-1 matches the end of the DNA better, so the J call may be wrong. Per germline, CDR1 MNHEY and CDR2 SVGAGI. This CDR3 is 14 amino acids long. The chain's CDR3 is CASRSGQGANEQFF. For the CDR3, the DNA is TGTGCCAGCAGATCGGGACAGGGGGCCAATGAGCAGTTCTTC.

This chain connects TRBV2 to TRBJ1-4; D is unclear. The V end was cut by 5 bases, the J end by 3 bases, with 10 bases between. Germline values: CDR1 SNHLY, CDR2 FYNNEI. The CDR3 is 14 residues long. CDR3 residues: CASSNTEANEKLFF. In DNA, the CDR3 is TGTGCCAGCAGTAATACGGAGGCTAATGAAAAACTGTTTTTT.

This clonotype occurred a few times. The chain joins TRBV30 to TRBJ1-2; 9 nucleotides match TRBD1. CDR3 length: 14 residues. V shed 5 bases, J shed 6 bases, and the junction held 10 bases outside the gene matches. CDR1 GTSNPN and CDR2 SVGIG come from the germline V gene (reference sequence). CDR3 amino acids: CAWASGTGLDGYTF. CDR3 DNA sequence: TGTGCCTGGGCCTCTGGGACAGGGTTAGATGGCTACACCTTC.

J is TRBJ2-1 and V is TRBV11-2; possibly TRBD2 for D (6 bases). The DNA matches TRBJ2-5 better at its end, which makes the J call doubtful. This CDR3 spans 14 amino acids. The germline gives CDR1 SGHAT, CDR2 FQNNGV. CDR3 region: CASSPSFSGETQYF. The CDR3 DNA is TGTGCCAGCAGCCCCTCTTTTAGCGGAGAGACCCAGTACTTC.

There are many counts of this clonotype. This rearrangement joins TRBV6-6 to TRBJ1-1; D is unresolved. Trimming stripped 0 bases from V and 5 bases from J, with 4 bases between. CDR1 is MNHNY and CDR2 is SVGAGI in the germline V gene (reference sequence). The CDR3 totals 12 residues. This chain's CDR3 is CASSYSTTEAFF. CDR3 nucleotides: TGTGCCAGCAGTTACTCGACGACTGAAGCTTTCTTT.

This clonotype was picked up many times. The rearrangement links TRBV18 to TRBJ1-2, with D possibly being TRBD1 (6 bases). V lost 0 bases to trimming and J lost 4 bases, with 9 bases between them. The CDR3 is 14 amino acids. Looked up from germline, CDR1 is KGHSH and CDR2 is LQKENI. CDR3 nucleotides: TGTGCCAGCTCACCACCGGACAGTTCCTATGGCTACACCTTC. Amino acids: CASSPPDSSYGYTF.

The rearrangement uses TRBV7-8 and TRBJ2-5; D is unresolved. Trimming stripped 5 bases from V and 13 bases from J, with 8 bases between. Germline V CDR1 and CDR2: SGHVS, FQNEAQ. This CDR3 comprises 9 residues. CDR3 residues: CASSPRMYF. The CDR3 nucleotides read TGTGCCAGCAGCCCCCGGATGTACTTC.

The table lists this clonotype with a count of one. CDR3 loop: CASSFPGDTQYF. The CDR3, as DNA: TGTGCCAGCAGTTTTCCGGGAGATACGCAGTATTTT. This rearrangement joins TRBV28 to TRBJ2-3; D unresolved. With 3 bases removed from V and 5 bases from J, the gap between germline ends came to 6 bases. The germline gives CDR1 MDHEN, CDR2 SYDVKM. The CDR3 extends over 12 amino acids.